The present entry profiles one T cell receptor beta chain with its context. In the original workflow: Cell counts per sample came from amplifying reference gene primers. Sequencing was performed with immunoSEQ multiplex PCR; in TCRdb, only in-frame clones are kept and a portion is missing. Clone size and the V and J calls come from that table; the DNA yielded D and trimming. The data contain more than 65,000 clones, around 79% of them singletons. The data belong to a study of blood T cell repertoires in COVID-19. In the study overall: From the United States, Italy and Spain came samples of acute and convalescent COVID-19. Sources were T cells, B-cell-depleted T cells, or PBMCs; the material itself was cDNA or gDNA.

The V gene's germline CDR1 is SEHNR and CDR2 FQNEAQ (reference sequence). This CDR3 comprises 14 residues. The germline V and J ends were trimmed by 2 bases and 2 bases, with 7 bases remaining between them. The material sequenced was peripheral blood. V usage is TRBV7-9 and J usage is TRBJ1-3; tentatively, D is TRBD1 (5 bases). This clonotype was sampled from a woman aged 65 to 85 with acute or convalescent COVID-19. In DNA, the CDR3 is TGTGCCAGCAGCTTACCCAGGGCTGGAAACACCATATATTTT. Protein: CASSLPRAGNTIYF.